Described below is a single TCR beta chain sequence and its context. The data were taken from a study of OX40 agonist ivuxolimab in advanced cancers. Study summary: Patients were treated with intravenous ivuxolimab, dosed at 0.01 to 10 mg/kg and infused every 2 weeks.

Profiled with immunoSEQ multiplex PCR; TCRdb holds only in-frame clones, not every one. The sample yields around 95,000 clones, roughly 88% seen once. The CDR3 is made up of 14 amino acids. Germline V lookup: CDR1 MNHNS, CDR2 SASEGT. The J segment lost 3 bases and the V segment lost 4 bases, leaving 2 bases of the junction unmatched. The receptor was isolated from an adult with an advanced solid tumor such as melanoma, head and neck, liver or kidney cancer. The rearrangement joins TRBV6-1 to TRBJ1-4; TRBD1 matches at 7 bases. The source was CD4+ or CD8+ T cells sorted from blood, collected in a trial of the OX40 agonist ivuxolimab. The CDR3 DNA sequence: TGTGCCAGCAGTGCGGGACAGCCTAATGAAAAACTGTTTTTT. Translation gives CASSAGQPNEKLFF.